The 3 T cell receptor beta chains below come from one sample, sequenced in a study of CXCR3-negative and CXCR3-positive naive CD8 T cells (dated by TCRdb to the late 2010s). What the work shows at the level of the full study, not this receptor alone: TRB CDR3s from CXCR3-positive naive cells showed higher hydrophobicity (lower Kidera factor 4), lower energy, and higher strength and volume indices than CXCR3-negative naive cells.

The sample was run on a NextSeq 550. The Human TCR Profiling Kit (MiLaboratory) was used to make UMI-labeled 5' RACE TRB cDNA libraries. Based on TCRdb reprocessing of the reads, there is one entry per CDR3 protein sequence, and DNA is missing. This sample's table lists some 150,000 distinct CDR3 sequences. The ten largest clonotypes hold 0.45% to 0.6% of the sample. Which antigens these TCRs recognize remains unknown. The source material was naive CXCR3+ CD8+ T cells from blood. The sample's cell subset or site label, in plain terms: CD45RO-CCR7+CD27+CD95- naive CD8+ T cells expressing CXCR3 (TNR3+). These receptors originate from a human donor in good health. Some clones in this sample may be carry-over from other donors' samples.

The chain combines TRBV6-5 with TRBJ2-3; TCRdb gives TRBD1 as the D gene, but with no DNA this cannot be confirmed. Germline V gives CDR1 MNHEY, CDR2 SVGAGI. CDR3 size: 15 residues. CDR3 loop: CASLPSPAFTDTQYF.

The chain has TRBV4-1 and TRBJ2-1. CDR1 and CDR2 from the germline V gene are MGHRA and YSYEKL. The CDR3 has 15 residues. CDR3 in amino acids: CASSQVTGSYNEQFF.

V and J are TRBV10-3 and TRBJ1-5; TCRdb designates TRBD1, a call that cannot be tested without DNA. The CDR3 extends over 15 amino acids. CDR1 is ENHRY and CDR2 is SYGVKD in the germline V gene. The CDR3 region is CAISERTGSDQPQHF.